This TCR beta chain came from a study of OX40 agonist ivuxolimab in advanced cancers. Comment on this clone: Its specificity is unknown.

Peripheral blood came from all dose cohorts at three timepoints. Sequencing was performed with immunoSEQ multiplex PCR; in TCRdb, only in-frame clones are kept and a portion is missing. The table has roughly 92,000 clones, roughly 90% seen once. General study findings and limits: The mean number of expanded clones was higher in CD8+ T cells than in CD4+.

This CDR3 region has 13 residues. Germline trimming cut 8 bases from V and 5 bases from J; bases unmatched to any gene: 10. The germline V gene encodes CDR1 SGDLS and CDR2 YYNGEE. The sequence was collected from an adult with an advanced solid tumor such as melanoma, head and neck, liver or kidney cancer. Sequenced here: CD4+ or CD8+ T cells sorted from blood, sampled in a trial of the OX40 agonist ivuxolimab. This chain joins TRBV9 and TRBJ2-7, with 7 bases fitting TRBD2. The CDR3 DNA reads as TGTGCCAGTTCAACCGGGACTACGAACGAGCAGTACTTC. Its protein is CASSTGTTNEQYF.